The present T cell receptor (beta chain) was sequenced within a study of blood T cell repertoires in COVID-19. About the study: Collection of acute and convalescent COVID-19 samples took place in the United States, Italy and Spain. From T cells, B-cell-depleted T cells, or PBMCs came the material, which was cDNA or gDNA.

The CDR3 contains 15 residues. Germline loops: CDR1 LNHDA, CDR2 SQIVND (reference sequence). Trimming left V 8 bases short and J 3 bases short, with 16 bases between. Original analysis: From reference gene primer amplification, estimates of nucleated cell counts were derived. Sequencing used immunoSEQ multiplex PCR; TCRdb keeps in-frame clones, though not all of them. The DNA was the basis for D and trimming; V, J and clone size are from that table. The sample holds about 140,000 clones; 85% to 90% are singletons and the top ten take 10% to 13%. The chain carries TRBV19 and TRBJ1-4; possible D gene TRBD1, 6 bases. Sequencing was performed on peripheral blood. The TCR comes from a man over 45 with active or convalescent COVID-19. Here the CDR3 DNA reads TGTGCCAGTTCCCTATACAGGGCGCCTAATGAAAAACTGTTTTTT. This encodes CASSLYRAPNEKLFF. Looking up the rest from reference TRBV19 and TRBJ1-4 gives the full variable domain: DGGITQSPKYLFRKEGQNVTLSCEQNLNHDAMYWYRQDPGQGLRLIYYSQIVNDFQKGDIAEGYSVSREKKESFPLTVTSAQKNPTAFYLCASSLYRAPNEKLFFGSGTQLSVL.